This T cell receptor beta chain was recovered during a study of blood T cell repertoires in COVID-19. Across the whole study: Samples came from the United States, Italy and Spain, spanning acute and convalescent COVID-19.

CDR1 is MRHNA, CDR2 SNTAGT, per germline. CDR3 length equals 14 residues. After removal of 4 bases from V and 7 bases from J, the junction contained 2 bases not matched to a gene. Source study methods: Nucleated cell number was recorded as an estimate derived from reference gene primer amplification. Profiling relied on immunoSEQ multiplex PCR, and the TCRdb table lists in-frame clones only, not all of them. The V and J calls and clone size were taken over from that table, and D and trimming were inferred from the DNA. The profile shows approximately 49,000 clones, 87% of them singletons. V and J are TRBV6-4 and TRBJ2-1; 12 bases match TRBD2. Sequenced material: peripheral blood. The source is a man aged 45 to 65 with acute or convalescent COVID-19. The CDR3 protein is CASSAGTSGNEQFF. CDR3 DNA: TGTGCCAGCAGTGCCGGGACTAGCGGGAATGAGCAGTTCTTC.